One sample yielded the 27 T cell receptor beta chains listed below, sequenced in a study of STAT5B mutations in CD4+ large granular lymphocyte leukemia (dated by TCRdb to about 2022). The library was produced with the immunoSEQ multiplex PCR assay. TCRdb carries this immuneACCESS record with in-frame sequences only. Its versions omit some clonotypes, under half of them owing to an unresolved V gene in the studies checked, with the rest unexplained. Across this sample there are almost 20,000 clones, with around 84% seen only once. Clones ranked in the top ten supply about 12% of the sample. The sequencing sample was made of CD4+ T cells from blood buffy coats. The receptors come from a human donor in good health.

This sequence joins TRBV19 and TRBJ2-7, with a possible D match to TRBD1 (6 bases). The CDR3 extends over 14 amino acids. Trimming cost V 5 bases and J 5 bases, with 16 bases left between them. CDR1 and CDR2 from the germline V gene are LNHDA and SQIVND (reference sequence). The CDR3 bases are TGTGCCAGTAGTTCCCAAGCAGGGGCTAACGAGCAGTACTTC. Protein product: CASSSQAGANEQYF.

The chain has TRBV18 and TRBJ1-5, with D perhaps TRBD1 (5 bases). The CDR3 spans 14 residues. Germline CDR1 KGHSH, CDR2 LQKENI. The V end lost 1 base, the J end lost 7 bases, and 11 bases lay between the germline ends. CDR3 nucleotides: TGTGCCAGCTCACCACGAGGGACCGGCCAGCCCCAGCATTTT. Translated: CASSPRGTGQPQHF.

This chain links TRBV21-1 with TRBJ2-3. TRBV21-1 is a listed pseudogene. This CDR3 is built from 16 residues. The CDR3 here is CASSKSRPRSTDTQYF. The CDR3 nucleotides are TGTGCCAGCAGCAAATCGAGACCGAGAAGCACAGATACGCAGTATTTT.

The chain recombines TRBV13 with TRBJ2-5, with unresolved D. This CDR3 is 16 amino acids long. The germline CDR1 and CDR2 sequences are PRHDT and FYEKMQ (reference sequence). Between the trimmed V and J ends, which lost 4 bases and 4 bases, there was a span of 19 bases. Here the CDR3 DNA reads TGTGCCAGCAGCTCGCAAACAACTCTAGAGCGAGAGACCCAGTACTTC. This sequence encodes CASSSQTTLERETQYF.

The chain employs TRBV6-6 and TRBJ1-2; D is uncertain. V lost 0 bases and J 1 base, leaving 9 bases between the germline ends. Germline lookup yields CDR1 MNHNY and CDR2 SVGAGI (reference sequence). This CDR3 comprises 15 residues. The chain's CDR3 is CASSYSEMNNYGYTF. The CDR3 DNA reads as TGTGCCAGCAGTTACTCAGAAATGAATAACTATGGCTACACCTTC.

The chain joins TRBV7-9 to TRBJ2-7; 12 bases agree with TRBD2. The V gene end was trimmed by 5 bases and the J gene end by 2 bases; junction bases not matched to a gene: 10. The CDR3 totals 17 residues. CDR1 SEHNR and CDR2 FQNEAQ come from the germline V gene (reference sequence). Written as DNA, the CDR3 is TGTGCCAGCAGCCCACCCCCGCGACTAGCGGGGGCCTACGAGCAGTACTTC. Residues: CASSPPPRLAGAYEQYF.

J is TRBJ2-7 and V is TRBV6-6; TRBD1 agrees at 7 bases. Trimming removed 6 bases from V and 5 bases from J; junction bases left unmatched: 10. CDR3 length: 14 residues. CDR1 is MNHNY and CDR2 is SVGAGI in the germline V gene (reference sequence). The CDR3 here is CASRRQGTRHEQYF. The CDR3 bases are TGTGCCAGCAGACGACAGGGAACCCGCCACGAGCAGTACTTC.

This clone was seen only once. This chain uses TRBV30 with TRBJ2-2; maybe TRBD1 (5 bases). Germline CDR1 and CDR2: GTSNPN and SVGIG (reference sequence). The CDR3 consists of 13 residues. V lost 3 bases, J lost 4 bases, and 9 bases lay in between. CDR3 loop: CAWSRTPTGELFF. The CDR3 bases are TGTGCCTGGAGCAGGACACCCACCGGGGAGCTGTTTTTT.

V gene TRBV19 combines with J gene TRBJ1-5, with 7 bases matching TRBD1. The germline CDR1 and CDR2 sequences are LNHDA and SQIVND (reference sequence). The CDR3 contains 15 residues. V shed 4 bases, J shed 1 base, and the junction held 4 bases outside the gene matches. CDR3 amino acids: CASSTQGKSNQPQHF. In DNA, the CDR3 is TGTGCCAGTAGTACACAGGGGAAGAGCAATCAGCCCCAGCATTTT. Based on the CDR3 plus reference TRBV19 and TRBJ1-5, the full variable domain is DGGITQSPKYLFRKEGQNVTLSCEQNLNHDAMYWYRQDPGQGLRLIYYSQIVNDFQKGDIAEGYSVSREKKESFPLTVTSAQKNPTAFYLCASSTQGKSNQPQHFGDGTRLSIL.

This chain links TRBV7-9 with TRBJ1-2; 7 positions agree with TRBD1. V shed 2 bases, J shed 8 bases, and the junction held 11 bases outside the gene matches. CDR3 length: 15 residues. The germline CDR1 and CDR2 sequences are SEHNR and FQNEAQ (reference sequence). The CDR3 protein is CASSLTGQDSDGYTF. The CDR3 bases are TGTGCCAGCAGCTTAACCGGACAGGACTCTGACGGCTACACCTTC.

The chain joins TRBV4-1 to TRBJ2-1; TRBD2 is a possible D gene (5 bases). The CDR3 consists of 15 residues. Trimming stripped 0 bases from V and 5 bases from J, with 11 bases between. CDR1 is MGHRA, CDR2 YSYEKL, per germline. The CDR3, as DNA: TGCGCCAGCAGCCAAGATCGGGGTGTTAACAATGAGCAGTTCTTC. This codes for CASSQDRGVNNEQFF.

The V and J genes are TRBV6-5 and TRBJ2-1; 11 nucleotides agree with TRBD1. V shed 10 bases and J 8 bases; nucleotides not matched to a gene: 10. The germline V gene has CDR1 MNHEY and CDR2 SVGAGI. The CDR3 covers 14 residues. Written as DNA, the CDR3 is TGTGCCACCAAGAGCAGGGGACAGGGGGATGAGCAGTTCTTC. Translation: CATKSRGQGDEQFF.

The chain is built from TRBV5-8 and TRBJ2-7, with 7 bases fitting TRBD1. Trimming took 5 bases from V and 3 from J; bases not matched to a gene: 5. The CDR3 is 13 amino acids. Germline V gene lookup returns CDR1 SGHTS and CDR2 YDEGEE. The CDR3 reads CASRPQGNYEQYF. CDR3 nucleotides: TGTGCCAGCAGACCACAGGGGAACTACGAGCAGTACTTC.

This clone has a single count. The chain carries TRBV6-1 and TRBJ1-2; 7 bases fit TRBD1. Trimming took 5 bases from V and 0 from J; bases not matched to a gene: 6. The V gene's germline CDR1 is MNHNS and CDR2 SASEGT. The CDR3 covers 15 residues. The CDR3 nucleotides are TGTGCCAGCAGTTCAGGACAGGACCCTAACTATGGCTACACCTTC. Translation: CASSSGQDPNYGYTF.

The chain is built from TRBV2 and TRBJ1-1; D is undetermined. The CDR3 runs 15 residues. In germline, CDR1 is SNHLY, CDR2 FYNNEI. V was cut by 0 bases and J by 0 bases, with 8 bases left in between. The DNA of the CDR3 is TGTGCCAGCAGTGAAGCGATGGTTTTGAACACTGAAGCTTTCTTT. This encodes CASSEAMVLNTEAFF.

V gene TRBV5-1 combines with J gene TRBJ1-2; no clear D. The V gene lost 0 bases and the J gene lost 4 bases, with 7 bases spanning the gap. There are 13 residues in the CDR3. Germline-derived CDR1 and CDR2 are SGHRS and YFSETQ. The CDR3 sequence is CASSLGQSYGYTF. The CDR3 DNA follows: TGCGCCAGCAGCTTGGGGCAGTCCTATGGCTACACCTTC.

The CDR3, as DNA: TGTGCCAGCAGCTTACGAGCGGGAGGGTGGGAGACCCAGTACTTC. Protein product: CASSLRAGGWETQYF. The chain couples TRBV7-2 to TRBJ2-5; 10 nucleotides match TRBD2. The CDR3 is 15 amino acids. Germline CDR1 SGHTA, CDR2 FQGNSA. V trimming: 2 bases; J trimming: 5 bases; junction bases outside the gene matches: 5.

J is TRBJ2-2 and V is TRBV7-9; D uncertain. CDR1 is SEHNR and CDR2 is FQNEAQ in the germline V gene (reference sequence). Trimming stripped 0 bases from V and 4 bases from J, with 9 bases between. This CDR3 is built from 15 residues. DNA of the CDR3: TGTGCCAGCAGCTTAGCAGGGCTTGGCACCGGGGAGCTGTTTTTT. Amino acid sequence: CASSLAGLGTGELFF.

In this sample, this clone turned up once. The chain recombines TRBV18 with TRBJ2-7; the match to TRBD2 covers 13 bases. The junction had 4 bases not matched to a gene; V was cut back by 7 bases and J by 7 bases. Germline V lookup: CDR1 KGHSH, CDR2 LQKENI. This CDR3 region has 13 residues. The CDR3: CASLPGLAGEQYF. DNA of the CDR3: TGTGCCAGCTTGCCGGGACTAGCGGGAGAGCAGTACTTC.

The V call is TRBV6-5, the J call TRBJ2-7; 7 nucleotides line up with TRBD1. The CDR3 has 15 residues. V gave up 6 bases and J gave up 0 bases; unmatched junction bases: 8. Germline V CDR1 and CDR2: MNHEY, SVGAGI. The CDR3 is CASSSPAGGSYEQYF. The CDR3, as DNA: TGTGCCAGCAGCTCCCCGGCAGGGGGCTCCTACGAGCAGTACTTC.

The chain combines TRBV6-5 with TRBJ2-3; 7 bases map to TRBD1. The CDR3 is 16 amino acids. The trim removed 4 bases at V and 0 bases at J, leaving 7 bases unmatched. The germline gives CDR1 MNHEY, CDR2 SVGAGI. The CDR3 bases are TGTGCCAGCAGTTTCCACAGGGGCCCAAGCACAGATACGCAGTATTTT. The encoded protein is CASSFHRGPSTDTQYF.

This clone occurred once. The DNA of the CDR3 is TGTGCCAGCAGCGCTAGGGGGGGTGGAGATACGCAGTATTTT. Amino acid sequence: CASSARGGGDTQYF. The gene calls are TRBV5-6 and TRBJ2-3; maybe TRBD2 (7 bases). With 4 bases removed from V and 5 bases from J, the gap between germline ends came to 14 bases. The V gene's germline CDR1 is SGHDT and CDR2 YYEEEE. CDR3 length: 14 amino acids.

This chain joins TRBV13 and TRBJ2-3; TRBD2 agrees at 13 bases. Germline CDR1 reads PRHDT; CDR2 reads FYEKMQ (reference sequence). J gave up 2 bases and V 6 bases, and 8 bases lay outside the gene matches. CDR3 size: 17 residues. The CDR3 coding sequence is TGTGCCAGCAGGGATGGGACTAGCGGGACTTTCACAGATACGCAGTATTTT. It specifies CASRDGTSGTFTDTQYF.

The chain uses TRBV6-1 and TRBJ1-2; D is ambiguous. The CDR3 runs 12 residues. Trimming took 5 bases from V and 8 from J, leaving 12 bases between them. The germline V gene encodes CDR1 MNHNS and CDR2 SASEGT. CDR3 sequence reads: CASSSQVWGYTF. CDR3 nucleotide sequence: TGTGCCAGCAGTTCTCAGGTTTGGGGCTACACCTTC.

Here the CDR3 reads CASSPRTGTYEQYF. The CDR3 DNA is TGTGCCAGCAGCCCCCGGACGGGCACCTACGAGCAGTACTTC. The J gene is TRBJ2-7, the V gene TRBV5-4; no firm D call. V was cut by 4 bases and J by 2 bases, with 13 bases left in between. The CDR3 has 14 amino acids. Germline V gives CDR1 SGHNT, CDR2 YYREEE (reference sequence).

This clone was seen only a few times. The CDR3 nucleotides are TGTGCCACCAGCAGAGGGCGGGGAACTGAAGCTTTCTTT. Translating it yields CATSRGRGTEAFF. The V and J genes are TRBV15 and TRBJ1-1; D call uncertain. Germline V gene sequence: CDR1 LNHNV, CDR2 YYDKDF (reference sequence). The CDR3 sequence is 13 residues long. Trimming shortened V by 1 base and J by 5 bases, and 8 bases separated the two germline ends.

This chain joins TRBV19 and TRBJ2-6; 10 bases line up with TRBD2. The CDR3 has 18 residues. Trimming removed 2 bases from V and 1 base from J; junction bases left unmatched: 5. Per the germline V gene, CDR1 is LNHDA and CDR2 is SQIVND (reference sequence). CDR3 sequence reads: CASSITTSGSSGANVLTF. In DNA, the CDR3 is TGTGCCAGTAGTATAACGACTAGCGGGTCATCTGGGGCCAACGTCCTGACTTTC.